The 26 T cell receptor beta chains below come from one sample, sequenced in a study of vaccination and CD4 T cells after COVID-19. CD4+ T cells that had been cultured provided DNA sequenced with the Oncomine TCR Beta short-read assay. Using its own MiXCR run on the PCR reads, TCRdb lists one record per CDR3 protein. The repertoire holds some 12,000 distinct CDR3 sequences, with 45% to 60% as singletons. Specified treatment: roughly 10-day PBMC culture with coronavirus spike peptide pools or control peptides (ViraFEST assay). Their cognate antigens are unknown. The sequenced sample was CD4+ T cells from blood, cultured in vitro. These receptors originate from a human donor who had recovered from COVID-19.

V gene TRBV9 combines with J gene TRBJ2-7; D could derive from TRBD1 or TRBD2 (5 bases each). The V gene's germline CDR1 is SGDLS and CDR2 YYNGEE. This CDR3 region has 16 residues. The V and J ends lost 4 bases and 2 bases respectively, with 19 bases between them. The chain's CDR3 is CASSTRTGTETYEQYF. CDR3 nucleotides: TGTGCCAGCAGCACCCGGACCGGGACGGAAACCTACGAGCAGTACTTC.

V usage is TRBV6-1 and J usage is TRBJ1-2; tentatively, D is TRBD1 (6 bases). CDR3 length: 15 amino acids. V dropped 5 bases and J dropped 2 bases, with 15 bases sitting between them. CDR1 and CDR2 from the germline V gene are MNHNS and SASEGT. In DNA, the CDR3 is TGTGCCAGCAGTCCCTTCGGACAGCGAAACTATGGCTACACCTTC. Protein sequence: CASSPFGQRNYGYTF.

This rearrangement joins TRBV5-1 to TRBJ2-3, with D unclear. The germline V gene encodes CDR1 SGHRS and CDR2 YFSETQ. Trimming removed 5 bases from V and 0 bases from J, with 13 bases in between. The CDR3 loop spans 15 amino acids. Here the CDR3 DNA reads TGCGCCAGCAGACTGGACGGCGCTAGCACAGATACGCAGTATTTT. It specifies CASRLDGASTDTQYF.

The chain joins TRBV20-1 to TRBJ1-1; D gene ambiguous. The CDR3 spans 14 residues. The ends were cut back, 2 bases at V and 3 bases at J, with 13 bases in the middle. CDR1 is DFQATT, CDR2 SNEGSKA, per germline (reference sequence). This chain's CDR3 is CSARRVRWDTEAFF. CDR3 bases: TGCAGTGCTAGAAGGGTTAGGTGGGACACTGAAGCTTTCTTT.

This chain uses TRBV20-1 with TRBJ2-1; 11 bases match TRBD2. The V gene end was trimmed by 4 bases and the J gene end by 5 bases; junction bases not matched to a gene: 1. Germline V gene data show CDR1 as DFQATT and CDR2 as SNEGSKA (reference sequence). The CDR3 spans 13 residues. CDR3 in amino acids: CSATSGRNNEQFF. The CDR3 DNA reads as TGCAGTGCTACTAGCGGGAGGAACAATGAGCAGTTCTTC.

V is TRBV29-1 and J is TRBJ1-2; D ambiguous. Trimming removed 2 bases at V and 4 bases at J, with 11 bases between. This CDR3 contains 13 residues. The V gene's germline CDR1 is SQVTM and CDR2 ANQGSEA. CDR3 nucleotides: TGCAGCGTTGAAACGGGAAGTGTCTATGGCTACACCTTC. The encoded protein is CSVETGSVYGYTF.

This rearrangement joins TRBV29-1 to TRBJ1-2; TRBD1 aligns across 8 bases. The CDR3 has 12 amino acids. Trimming took 5 bases from V and 9 from J; bases not matched to a gene: 8. Germline-derived CDR1 and CDR2 are SQVTM and ANQGSEA. CDR3 coding DNA: TGCAGCGTTACGGACAGGGTCGTTAGCTACACCTTC. Protein: CSVTDRVVSYTF.

This chain connects TRBV7-9 to TRBJ1-3; 7 bases match TRBD1. The CDR3 runs 14 residues. CDR1 and CDR2 (germline): SEHNR, FQNEAQ (reference sequence). With 5 bases clipped from V and 2 bases from J, the junction kept 3 bases outside the gene matches. The CDR3 sequence is CASSNQGAGNTIYF. For the CDR3, the DNA is TGTGCCAGCAGCAACCAGGGGGCTGGAAACACCATATATTTT. The full variable domain, in which reference TRBV7-9 and TRBJ1-3 provide the parts outside the CDR3, is DTGVSQNPRHKITKRGQNVTFRCDPISEHNRLYWYRQTLGQGPEFLTYFQNEAQLEKSRLLSDRFSAERPKGSFSTLEIQRTEQGDSAMYLCASSNQGAGNTIYFGEGSWLTVV.

This clonotype showed up just a few times. The gene calls are TRBV6-2 or TRBV6-3 and TRBJ2-3; 13 bases line up with TRBD2. V was pared by 6 bases and J by 2 bases, with 2 bases of the junction left unmatched. Germline CDR1 MNHEY, CDR2 SVGEGT. This CDR3 is 15 amino acids long. CDR3 sequence (DNA): TGTGCCAGCAGACTAGCGGGAGGGCACACAGATACGCAGTATTTT. Translation: CASRLAGGHTDTQYF.

The CDR3 nucleotides read TGTGCCAGCAGCCTCCCCAGGGGGGGCCGCACCGGGGAGCTGTTTTTT. Amino acid sequence: CASSLPRGGRTGELFF. This chain joins TRBV5-6 and TRBJ2-2; D may match TRBD1 or TRBD2 (7 bases each). Germline CDR1 reads SGHDT; CDR2 reads YYEEEE. The V end lost 4 bases, the J end lost 4 bases, and 17 bases lay between the germline ends. The CDR3 runs 16 residues.

This clonotype was detected only once. The chain joins TRBV6-1 to TRBJ1-1, with TRBD1 as a possible D gene (5 bases). The CDR3 has 13 amino acids. CDR1 MNHNS and CDR2 SASEGT come from the germline V gene. The V end lost 6 bases, the J end lost 1 base, and 9 bases lay between the germline ends. The CDR3 DNA follows: TGTGCCAGCAGACTCCAGGGGAACACTGAAGCTTTCTTT. It translates to CASRLQGNTEAFF.

The chain has TRBV6-1 and TRBJ2-2; D gene unclear. This CDR3 spans 15 amino acids. Trimming took 6 bases from V and 1 from J, leaving 12 bases between them. The V gene's germline CDR1 is MNHNS and CDR2 SASEGT. Here the CDR3 reads CASRDGPLNTGELFF. The CDR3 DNA reads TGTGCCAGCAGAGACGGGCCCTTGAACACCGGGGAGCTGTTTTTT.

V is TRBV6-1 and J is TRBJ2-2; unclear D gene. Trimming left V 6 bases short and J 4 bases short, with 9 bases between. The CDR3 is 13 residues long. Germline V gene sequence: CDR1 MNHNS, CDR2 SASEGT. The CDR3 DNA reads TGTGCCAGCAGCCTTACATCCACCGGGGAGCTGTTTTTT. This sequence encodes CASSLTSTGELFF.

This clonotype was counted a single time. The rearrangement uses TRBV28 and TRBJ1-5; the D is unclear. Germline V lookup: CDR1 MDHEN, CDR2 SYDVKM. Trimming took off 4 bases at V and 1 base at J, with 14 bases between the two ends. This CDR3 is built from 16 residues. The CDR3 spells CASSSPLGGSNQPQHF. The CDR3 DNA is TGTGCCAGCAGTTCCCCCTTGGGTGGGAGCAATCAGCCCCAGCATTTT.

V usage is TRBV6-5 and J usage is TRBJ2-7; D is unclear. This CDR3 region has 15 residues. Germline CDR1 and CDR2: MNHEY and SVGAGI. Trimming removed 2 bases at V and 2 bases at J, with 13 bases between. The CDR3 sequence is CASSYGSRVPYEQYF. The CDR3 DNA reads as TGTGCCAGCAGTTACGGAAGTCGGGTCCCCTACGAGCAGTACTTC.

This sequence joins TRBV10-3 and TRBJ1-1; D is perhaps TRBD1 (5 bases). V was cut by 0 bases and J by 5 bases, with 19 bases left in between. Germline values: CDR1 ENHRY, CDR2 SYGVKD. This CDR3 has 17 residues. The CDR3 sequence: CAISESADRGWGTEAFF. The DNA of the CDR3 is TGTGCCATCAGTGAGTCGGCAGATAGGGGTTGGGGGACTGAAGCTTTCTTT.

V and J are TRBV19 and TRBJ2-3, with TRBD1 matching over 12 bases. The CDR3 sequence is 16 residues long. The germline CDR1 and CDR2 sequences are LNHDA and SQIVND (reference sequence). V gave up 7 bases and J gave up 5 bases; unmatched junction bases: 10. The CDR3 DNA sequence: TGTGCCAGTACCCAATCGGGACAGGGGGCACGAGATACGCAGTATTTT. Protein: CASTQSGQGARDTQYF.

The chain couples TRBV20-1 to TRBJ1-2; 8 bases match TRBD1. V trimming: 6 bases; J trimming: 4 bases; junction bases outside the gene matches: 10. Germline-derived CDR1 and CDR2 are DFQATT and SNEGSKA (reference sequence). The length of the CDR3 is 14 residues. The CDR3 here is CSAYPQGAGYGYTF. DNA for the CDR3: TGCAGTGCATACCCTCAGGGGGCTGGCTATGGCTACACCTTC.

The chain carries TRBV24-1 and TRBJ2-1; a weak D match, TRBD1 (6 bases). Germline CDR1 is KGHDR and CDR2 is SFDVKD. Trimming removed 0 bases from V and 7 bases from J, with 9 bases in between. The CDR3 runs to 14 residues. The CDR3, as DNA: TGTGCCACCAGTGATTTGTGGCAGGGGAATGAGCAGTTCTTC. As protein: CATSDLWQGNEQFF.

The V call is TRBV6-2 or TRBV6-3, the J call TRBJ1-5; D is ambiguous. Looked up from germline, CDR1 is MNHEY and CDR2 is SVGEGT. The ends were cut back, 2 bases at V and 4 bases at J, with 9 bases in the middle. CDR3 length equals 14 residues. CDR3 protein: CASSYPPGNQPQHF. CDR3 DNA: TGTGCCAGCAGTTACCCCCCGGGGAATCAGCCCCAGCATTTT.

This clonotype was observed a few times. The chain has TRBV7-8 and TRBJ2-7; 8 nucleotides line up with TRBD2. The junction had 6 bases not matched to a gene; V was cut back by 5 bases and J by 3 bases. Germline loops: CDR1 SGHVS, CDR2 FQNEAQ. The CDR3 is made up of 14 amino acids. The CDR3 DNA reads as TGTGCCAGCAGCGTTAGCGGGAAAAACTACGAGCAGTACTTC. Residues: CASSVSGKNYEQYF.

The CDR3 protein is CASRARGERFDGYTF. The CDR3, as DNA: TGTGCCAGCAGGGCCCGAGGGGAGCGGTTTGATGGCTACACCTTC. The chain links TRBV11-2 to TRBJ1-2; D perhaps matches TRBD1 (5 bases). The CDR3 has 15 amino acids. V was cut by 6 bases and J by 6 bases, with 20 bases left in between. In germline, CDR1 is SGHAT, CDR2 FQNNGV. Based on the CDR3 plus reference TRBV11-2 and TRBJ1-2, the full variable domain is EAGVAQSPRYKIIEKRQSVAFWCNPISGHATLYWYQQILGQGPKLLIQFQNNGVVDDSQLPKDRFSAERLKGVDSTLKIQPAKLEDSAVYLCASRARGERFDGYTFGSGTRLTVV.

The CDR3 region has the DNA TGTGCCAGCAGTGAAGTAAGGTACGAGCAGTACTTC. It translates to CASSEVRYEQYF. The chain carries TRBV2 and TRBJ2-7; D is unresolved. V gave up 1 base and J gave up 4 bases, with 5 bases separating them. The germline V gene encodes CDR1 SNHLY and CDR2 FYNNEI. The CDR3 runs to 12 residues.

The chain joins TRBV6-1 to TRBJ2-3; D is uncertain. V lost 8 bases and J lost 7, with 19 bases in between. Germline-derived CDR1 and CDR2 are MNHNS and SASEGT. The CDR3 length is 14 residues. CDR3 coding DNA: TGTGCCAGCTCAGATTCCCGCGTGAGAAATACGCAGTATTTT. It translates to CASSDSRVRNTQYF.

The gene calls are TRBV15 and TRBJ2-3; 9 nucleotides agree with TRBD1. The CDR3 consists of 17 residues. The V gene end was trimmed by 2 bases and the J gene end by 5 bases; junction bases not matched to a gene: 11. Germline V gene lookup returns CDR1 LNHNV and CDR2 YYDKDF (reference sequence). The CDR3 region has the DNA TGTGCCACCAGCAGAAAAGAGACCGGGACAGGGAGAGATACGCAGTATTTT. Its protein is CATSRKETGTGRDTQYF.

The chain couples TRBV2 to TRBJ2-7; the match to TRBD1 covers 7 bases. Trimming cost V 6 bases and J 1 base; bases outside gene matches: 9. In germline, CDR1 is SNHLY, CDR2 FYNNEI. This CDR3 has 15 amino acids. This CDR3 reads CASRVQGRGSYEQYF. In DNA, the CDR3 is TGTGCCAGCAGAGTACAGGGGAGAGGGTCCTACGAGCAGTACTTC.